Listed below are T cell receptor beta chains from one sample, sequenced in a study of shared clonotypes between healthy human individuals. Method: immunoSEQ multiplex PCR; TCRdb's copy keeps in-frame clones and lacks some. The sample has some 2,000,000 clones, about 95% seen once; the top ten hold roughly 1%. Sequencing was carried out using naive CD8+ T cells sorted from blood. These receptors originate from a man between 18 and 29 years old in good health. CDR3s include the opening cysteine and the closing phenylalanine or tryptophan. The order of the fields is D gene, V gene, J gene, CDR3 protein, CDR3 DNA. D genes are given only for firm matches.

D: .
V: TRBV5-5
J: TRBJ1-4
CDR3: CASSLALSGGEKLFF
DNA: TGTGCCAGCAGCTTGGCCCTAAGTGGGGGTGAAAAACTGTTTTTT

D: .
V: TRBV9
J: TRBJ2-7
CDR3: CASSVEFQGEQYF
DNA: TGTGCCAGCAGCGTAGAATTCCAGGGTGAGCAGTACTTC

D: .
V: TRBV30
J: TRBJ2-5
CDR3: CAWDHYDGTQYF
DNA: TGTGCCTGGGACCACTACGACGGGACCCAGTACTTC

D: TRBD2
V: TRBV2
J: TRBJ2-3
CDR3: CATPGLGPAPDTQYF
DNA: TGTGCCACCCCAGGACTAGGACCTGCCCCAGATACGCAGTATTTT

D: .
V: TRBV19
J: TRBJ2-3
CDR3: CASSIDSEDTQYF
DNA: TGTGCCAGTAGTATAGACTCTGAAGATACGCAGTATTTT

D: .
V: TRBV29-1
J: TRBJ2-7
CDR3: CSGGQNSYEQYF
DNA: TGCTCCGGAGGGCAGAATTCCTACGAGCAGTACTTC

D: .
V: TRBV10-1
J: TRBJ2-7
CDR3: CASSEGENYEQYF
DNA: TGCGCCAGCAGTGAAGGAGAAAACTACGAGCAGTACTTC

D: .
V: TRBV11-2
J: TRBJ2-5
CDR3: CASSLEALRGQTQYF
DNA: TGTGCCAGCAGCTTAGAAGCCCTCCGGGGACAGACCCAGTACTTC

D: TRBD2
V: TRBV27
J: TRBJ2-7
CDR3: CASSLGPGTSDYEQYF
DNA: TGTGCCAGCAGTTTAGGACCAGGGACTAGCGACTACGAGCAGTACTTC

D: .
V: TRBV6-1
J: TRBJ1-1
CDR3: CASNRARTEAFF
DNA: TGTGCCAGCAACAGGGCGAGGACTGAAGCTTTCTTT

D: TRBD1
V: TRBV5-6
J: TRBJ1-2
CDR3: CASTLFSGGSGYTF
DNA: TGTGCCAGCACCTTGTTTTCAGGGGGATCTGGCTACACCTTC

D: .
V: TRBV6-5
J: TRBJ2-1
CDR3: CASSGNPTKEQFF
DNA: TGTGCCAGCAGTGGGAACCCTACAAAGGAGCAGTTCTTC

D: .
V: TRBV4-1
J: TRBJ2-1
CDR3: CASSQLLGSYNEQFF
DNA: TGCGCCAGCAGCCAACTCTTAGGCTCCTACAATGAGCAGTTCTTC

D: .
V: TRBV21-1
J: TRBJ1-4
CDR3: CASSRKRRGLEKLFF
DNA: TGTGCCAGCAGCAGAAAAAGGAGGGGATTGGAAAAACTGTTTTTT

D: TRBD2
V: TRBV19
J: TRBJ2-7
CDR3: CASSIGGGYEQYF
DNA: TGTGCCAGTAGTATAGGCGGGGGCTACGAGCAGTACTTC

D: TRBD1
V: TRBV5-1
J: TRBJ2-7
CDR3: CASSLTLGTGVDEQYF
DNA: TGCGCCAGCAGCTTGACCCTTGGCACAGGGGTCGACGAGCAGTACTTC

D: .
V: TRBV28
J: TRBJ2-7
CDR3: CASSLGGEQYF
DNA: TGTGCCAGCAGTCTAGGGGGGGAGCAGTACTTC

D: .
V: TRBV27
J: TRBJ1-1
CDR3: CASSLGPGFKAFF
DNA: TGTGCCAGCAGTTTGGGACCAGGGTTTAAAGCTTTCTTT

D: TRBD1
V: TRBV13
J: TRBJ1-2
CDR3: CASSPRDRGEGYTF
DNA: TGTGCCAGCAGCCCCCGGGACAGGGGTGAGGGCTACACCTTC

D: TRBD1
V: TRBV4-3
J: TRBJ2-7
CDR3: CASSQGERDRGDEQYF
DNA: TGCGCCAGCAGCCAAGGTGAACGGGACAGGGGCGACGAGCAGTACTTC

D: .
V: TRBV7-6
J: TRBJ2-3
CDR3: CASSLKGGSDTQYF
DNA: TGTGCCAGCAGCCTAAAGGGGGGATCAGATACGCAGTATTTT

D: .
V: TRBV4-1
J: TRBJ2-7
CDR3: CASSPGGAGVSYEQYF
DNA: TGCGCCAGCAGCCCAGGAGGGGCAGGGGTAAGCTACGAGCAGTACTTC